This entry concerns a single TCR beta chain. This record belongs to a study of shared clonotypes between healthy human individuals. Profiled with immunoSEQ multiplex PCR; TCRdb holds only in-frame clones, not every one. The sample shows 450,000 to 550,000 clones, 79% of them seen only once. Germline assignment: CDR1 SGHTA and CDR2 FQGTGA. Trimming removed 3 bases from V and 4 bases from J; junction bases left unmatched: 2. This CDR3 has 13 amino acids. The J gene is TRBJ1-1, the V gene TRBV7-3; 7 positions match TRBD1. This sequence was found in a woman in her forties in good health. Some clones in this sample may be carry-over from other donors' samples. The specimen sequenced was PBMCs. The CDR3 is CASSFTGATEAFF. CDR3 DNA sequence: TGTGCCAGCAGCTTCACAGGGGCCACTGAAGCTTTCTTT.